This TCR beta chain originates from a study of blood T cell repertoires in COVID-19. Overall study: Collection of acute and convalescent COVID-19 samples took place in the United States, Italy and Spain. Sources were T cells, B-cell-depleted T cells, or PBMCs; the material itself was cDNA or gDNA.

The CDR3 runs 13 residues. V was pared by 4 bases and J by 4 bases, with 10 bases between. The V gene's germline CDR1 is LGHDT and CDR2 YNNKEL (reference sequence). Original handling: Nucleated cell number was recorded as an estimate derived from reference gene primer amplification. Clones were sequenced by immunoSEQ multiplex PCR, and TCRdb holds only the in-frame ones, with some missing. The V and J calls and clone size come from that table; D and trimming were worked out from the DNA. The repertoire has hundreds of thousands of clones, around three quarters of them found once; the top ten carry more than 2.5%.

V is TRBV3-1 (or the pseudogene TRBV3-2) and J is TRBJ1-2; D remains unclear. Material for sequencing was peripheral blood. The receptor was derived from a woman at least 80 years old with acute or convalescent COVID-19. The CDR3 coding sequence is TGTGCCAGCAGCCGTCATAGCACCTATGGCTACACCTTC. Translating it yields CASSRHSTYGYTF.